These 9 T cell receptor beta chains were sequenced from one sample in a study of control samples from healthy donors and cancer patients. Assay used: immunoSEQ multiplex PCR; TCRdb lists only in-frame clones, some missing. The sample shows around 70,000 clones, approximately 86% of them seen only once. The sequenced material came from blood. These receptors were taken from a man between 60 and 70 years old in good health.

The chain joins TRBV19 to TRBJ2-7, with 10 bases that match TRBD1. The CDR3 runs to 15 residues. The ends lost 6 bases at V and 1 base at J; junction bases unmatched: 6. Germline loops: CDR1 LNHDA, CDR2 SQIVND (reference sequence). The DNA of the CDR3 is TGTGCCAGTAGGGGGGGACAGGGGATGTCCTACGAGCAGTACTTC. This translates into CASRGGQGMSYEQYF.

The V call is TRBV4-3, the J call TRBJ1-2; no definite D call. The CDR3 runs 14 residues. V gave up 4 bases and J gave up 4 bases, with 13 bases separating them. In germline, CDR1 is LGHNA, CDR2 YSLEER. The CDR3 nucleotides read TGCGCCAGCAGCCCCGGTGGGAACCTCTATGGCTACACCTTC. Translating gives CASSPGGNLYGYTF.

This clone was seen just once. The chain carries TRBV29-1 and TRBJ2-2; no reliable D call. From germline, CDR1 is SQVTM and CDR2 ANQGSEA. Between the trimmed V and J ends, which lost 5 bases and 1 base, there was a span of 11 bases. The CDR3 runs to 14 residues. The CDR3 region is CSVQRAGNTGELFF. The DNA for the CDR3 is TGCAGCGTTCAAAGGGCAGGGAACACCGGGGAGCTGTTTTTT.

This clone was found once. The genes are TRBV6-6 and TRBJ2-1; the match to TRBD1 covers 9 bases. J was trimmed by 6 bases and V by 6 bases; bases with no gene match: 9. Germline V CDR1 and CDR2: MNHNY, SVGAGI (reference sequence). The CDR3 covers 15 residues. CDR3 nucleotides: TGTGCCAGCAGCTTAGGGACAGGGAGACTCAATGAGCAGTTCTTC. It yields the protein CASSLGTGRLNEQFF.

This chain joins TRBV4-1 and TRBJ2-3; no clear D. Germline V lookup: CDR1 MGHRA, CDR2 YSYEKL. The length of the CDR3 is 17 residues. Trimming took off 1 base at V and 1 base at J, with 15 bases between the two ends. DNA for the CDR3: TGCGCCAGCAGCCAAGGAGTCGCCTCTTTAGGCACAGATACGCAGTATTTT. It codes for CASSQGVASLGTDTQYF.

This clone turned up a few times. Written as DNA, the CDR3 is TGTGCCAGCAGCTACCACAGTGGCTACACCTTC. Its protein product is CASSYHSGYTF. The chain combines TRBV7-9 with TRBJ1-2; D ambiguous. Trimming removed 4 bases from V and 7 bases from J, with 7 bases in between. CDR3 length: 11 residues. Germline CDR1 and CDR2: SEHNR and FQNEAQ (reference sequence).

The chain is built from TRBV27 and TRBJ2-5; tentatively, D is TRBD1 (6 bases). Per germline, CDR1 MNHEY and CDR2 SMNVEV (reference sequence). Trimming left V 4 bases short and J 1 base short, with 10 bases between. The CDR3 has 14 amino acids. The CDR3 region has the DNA TGTGCCAGCAGTTCGGCGGACAGCCAAGAGACCCAGTACTTC. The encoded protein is CASSSADSQETQYF.

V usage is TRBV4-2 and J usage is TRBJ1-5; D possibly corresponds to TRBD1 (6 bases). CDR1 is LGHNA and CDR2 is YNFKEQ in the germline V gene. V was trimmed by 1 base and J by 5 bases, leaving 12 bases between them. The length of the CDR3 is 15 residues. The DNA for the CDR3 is TGTGCCAGCAGCCAAGTCTGGGACACTTATCAGCCCCAGCATTTT. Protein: CASSQVWDTYQPQHF.

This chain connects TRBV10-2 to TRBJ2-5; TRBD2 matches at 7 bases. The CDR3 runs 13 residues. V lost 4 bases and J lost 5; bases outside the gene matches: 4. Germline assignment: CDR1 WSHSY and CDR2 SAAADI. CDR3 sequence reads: CASSVLAYETQYF. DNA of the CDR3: TGCGCCAGCAGTGTACTAGCGTACGAGACCCAGTACTTC.